This T cell receptor beta chain was observed in a study of identifying expanded T cells in peripheral blood. The CDR3 sequence is 14 residues long. From germline, CDR1 is LNHDA and CDR2 SQIVND (reference sequence). V was clipped by 7 bases and J by 5 bases; unmatched bases: 5. Libraries were prepared by immunoSEQ multiplex PCR; TCRdb keeps only in-frame clonotypes and omits some of them. The table lists under 150,000 clones, 65% to 90% of them singletons. The sample taken for sequencing was blood. The genes are TRBV19 and TRBJ2-3; 11 bases are a match to TRBD1. The TCR comes from a person between 18 and 75 years old in good health. The CDR3 DNA reads as TGTGCCAGTACCCCGGACAGGGGGCGAGATACGCAGTATTTT. As protein: CASTPDRGRDTQYF.